This T cell receptor (beta chain) was sequenced for a study of beta chain features in type 1 diabetes (dated 2018 in TCRdb). Concerning the study at large: Mean age, gender distribution, total cell number and subset yield did not differ between patients and healthy donors. Regulatory and stem cell-like memory subsets were obtained from only 8 patients and roughly eight healthy donors, while naive and central memory subsets were obtained from all 30 or so donors. The study compared TCRB repertoires of sorted circulating CD4+ T cell subsets between recently diagnosed type 1 diabetes patients and matched healthy donors. A total of 85 million to 140 million sorted cells were examined across all samples, and a strong correlation was observed between cell number per subset and RNA yield. The investigation overall reported the following: Naive, central memory and regulatory TCRB repertoires appeared to be more alike among patients than among healthy donors. Shorter templates might have been favored by PCR, but patient and control samples were amplified and corrected together, so both groups would have been affected equally by any skew. Because cDNA was sequenced instead of genomic DNA, highly expressing activated cells could be over-represented, though the groups showed no difference in activation or CD3 levels. Patients with type 1 diabetes made fewer insertions and deleted more nucleotides at VDJ recombination sites, implying thymic rearrangement abnormalities. Because the HLA sub-analyses included only small numbers of individuals, any influence of HLA type on TCRB rearrangement was left unresolved. A moderate but significant shortening of TCRB CDR3 length was observed in type 1 diabetes patients in all four CD4+ subsets.

The entire isolated RNA was reverse transcribed using the High Capacity cDNA Reverse Transcription Kit, and thus expressed TCRB transcripts were sequenced. Deep immunoSEQ sequencing was performed on naive, central memory and regulatory T cell samples, with an average of roughly 3.5 million total reads per sample. After sorted cells were lysed in RLT buffer, RNA was extracted with DNase-treated RNeasy Micro or Mini kits, with the choice depending on cell number. Each cell subset was processed on its own to prevent cross-contamination, while patient and healthy donor samples were processed together. The immunoSEQ multiplex PCR was used to amplify TCRB sequences from cDNA, generating 87-bp fragments that spanned the CDR3 region. The amplicons were sequenced using the Illumina HiSeq platform. Per the original workflow: PCR bias was computationally corrected using synthetic template baselines, reads within Hamming distance 2 were collapsed, and singletons that could not be merged were discarded. Reads were aligned to IMGT to assign V, D and J genes, CDR3 length, and insertions or deletions at six rearrangement sites. Clonotype counts were normalized to sorted cell number within each subset before computing true diversity and Gini coefficients with the tcR R package. The overlap coefficient, calculated on TCRB nucleotide sequences, was used to quantify repertoire sharing. TCRdb retrieved this table from immuneACCESS and kept in-frame rearrangements only. Not all clones are present; in checked studies, unresolved V genes account for under half, and no reason is known for the remainder. V and J calls and clone size are those listed in that table; D and trimming were worked out from the DNA. This sample holds fewer than 200,000 clones; 10% were observed only once. Of the sample, more than 0.45% is held by the ten largest clones.

Each donor gave one peripheral blood draw, about 100 mL on average, collected into heparinised tubes. Using a panel that included CD45RO, CCR7, CD25, CD127, CD95 and CD27, naive, central memory, regulatory and stem cell-like memory CD4+ T cells were sorted on a BD FACSAria II. Every sorted population had a purity above 98%. PBMCs were isolated right away by Lymphoprep density gradient centrifugation and were stained directly, without culture. So that batch effects would be minimized, each experiment stained and sorted samples in pairs, pairing one healthy donor with one patient. In its sample, this clone was seen a few times. The specificity of this receptor is unknown. No per-base quality is available; no much larger clone lies one base away. CDR1 and CDR2, looked up from the germline V gene, are LGHNA and YNFKEQ. The junction carries 10 bases between V and J, which are trimmed by 0 bases and 8 bases respectively. The CDR3 covers 14 residues, taking in both the cysteine and the phenylalanine. The only DNA kept is the CDR3, 42 bases in frame from the first base.

The receptor was derived from a man younger than 40 with type 1 diabetes. The V gene is TRBV4-2 and the J gene is TRBJ1-4; a weak D assignment points to TRBD1 (5 bases agree). The sample comprised central memory CD4+ T cells from blood. The DNA sequence is TGTGCCAGCAGCCAAGACGGGGGAGGGGAAAAACTGTTTTTT. Translated, it reads CASSQDGGGEKLFF.